The 15 T cell receptor beta chains reported below all come from one sample, sequenced in a study of blood T cell repertoires in COVID-19. TCRdb's table, derived via immunoSEQ multiplex PCR, lists solely in-frame clones and lacks some. The sample consists of over 30,000 clones, around nine tenths of them appearing once. The sequenced material came from peripheral blood. The receptors originated from a human donor in a cohort sampled during active COVID-19.

This rearrangement joins TRBV5-6 to TRBJ2-2, with unresolved D. V lost 4 bases to trimming and J lost 1 base, with 20 bases between them. This CDR3 has 18 residues. Germline V CDR1 and CDR2: SGHDT, YYEEEE. CDR3 amino acids: CASSTGLFYTENTGELFF. The CDR3 region has the DNA TGTGCCAGCAGCACTGGCTTATTTTATACAGAGAACACCGGGGAGCTGTTTTTT.

The chain joins TRBV25-1 to TRBJ2-1, with 8 bases aligning to TRBD1. The CDR3 covers 16 residues. Germline assignment: CDR1 MGHDK and CDR2 SYGVNS. Unmatched junction bases numbered 14, after V lost 2 bases and J lost 11 bases. The CDR3 coding sequence is TGTGCCAGCAGTGAAAGCGGCGGGACAGGCAAAAAAAAGCAGTTCTTC. It is translated as CASSESGGTGKKKQFF.

V and J are TRBV19 and TRBJ1-4, with D maybe TRBD1 (6 bases). Trimming left V 4 bases short and J 3 bases short, with 12 bases between. Germline assignment: CDR1 LNHDA and CDR2 SQIVND (reference sequence). The CDR3 has 15 residues. The CDR3 DNA reads as TGTGCCAGTAGTACCGACAGGATGTCTAATGAAAAACTGTTTTTT. As protein: CASSTDRMSNEKLFF.

The rearrangement links TRBV11-3 to TRBJ2-3, with 9 bases fitting TRBD2. The germline gives CDR1 SGHNT, CDR2 YENEEA. The CDR3 extends over 14 amino acids. With 5 bases clipped from V and 2 bases from J, the junction kept 2 bases outside the gene matches. CDR3 sequence (DNA): TGTGCCAGCAGCCCTAGCGGGGTCACAGATACGCAGTATTTT. It translates to CASSPSGVTDTQYF.

The chain carries TRBV14 and TRBJ1-6; D not resolved. The germline V gene has CDR1 SGHDN and CDR2 FVKESK. The CDR3 spans 13 residues. V dropped 0 bases and J dropped 7 bases, with 4 bases sitting between them. For the CDR3, the DNA is TGTGCCAGCAGCCAAGATCAGAATTCACCCCTCCACTTT. Amino acids: CASSQDQNSPLHF.

The J gene is TRBJ1-2, the V gene TRBV18, with 8 bases aligning to TRBD1. Looked up from germline, CDR1 is KGHSH and CDR2 is LQKENI. The CDR3 extends over 13 amino acids. With 4 bases clipped from V and 5 bases from J, the junction kept 3 bases outside the gene matches. CDR3: CASSRGQGYGYTF. CDR3 bases: TGTGCCAGCTCACGCGGACAGGGTTATGGCTACACCTTC. The entire variable domain, with the rest obtained from reference TRBV18 and TRBJ1-2, is as follows: NAGVMQNPRHLVRRRGQEARLRCSPMKGHSHVYWYRQLPEEGLKFMVYLQKENIIDESGMPKERFSAEFPKEGPSILRIQQVVRGDSAAYFCASSRGQGYGYTFGSGTRLTVV.

The rearrangement uses TRBV2 and TRBJ1-5; perhaps TRBD1 as D (5 bases). In germline, CDR1 is SNHLY, CDR2 FYNNEI. The V gene lost 6 bases and the J gene lost 7 bases, with 19 bases spanning the gap. The CDR3 spans 15 residues. The CDR3 sequence is CASSPAQGLRQPQHF. The CDR3 nucleotides are TGTGCCAGCAGCCCCGCGCAGGGCCTAAGGCAGCCCCAGCATTTT.

This clone was detected a few times. The V call is TRBV27, the J call TRBJ2-7, with 9 bases lining up with TRBD2. With 5 bases clipped from V and 1 base from J, the junction kept 3 bases outside the gene matches. Germline V lookup: CDR1 MNHEY, CDR2 SMNVEV (reference sequence). The CDR3 is made up of 14 amino acids. CDR3 nucleotides: TGTGCCAGCAGTCCTCTAGCGGGGTCCTACGAGCAGTACTTC. Its protein is CASSPLAGSYEQYF.

The chain combines TRBV19 with TRBJ2-2, with D possibly being TRBD2 (5 bases). Germline CDR1 reads LNHDA; CDR2 reads SQIVND (reference sequence). Trimming left V 8 bases short and J 0 bases short, with 10 bases between. The CDR3 loop spans 14 amino acids. In nucleotides, the CDR3 is TGTGCCAGTCGGACGGAGGCGAACACCGGGGAGCTGTTTTTT. Encoded protein: CASRTEANTGELFF.

V is TRBV24-1 and J is TRBJ2-3; 10 bases line up with TRBD2. The V gene's germline CDR1 is KGHDR and CDR2 SFDVKD. V was clipped by 0 bases and J by 3 bases; unmatched bases: 8. This CDR3 has 18 residues. CDR3 nucleotide sequence: TGTGCCACCAGTGATTTGGAGGGTGAGCGGGAGGGAACAGATACGCAGTATTTT. It specifies CATSDLEGEREGTDTQYF.

The J gene is TRBJ2-5, the V gene TRBV29-1; the match to TRBD2 covers 9 bases. Trimming cost V 4 bases and J 5 bases; bases outside gene matches: 5. Germline lookup yields CDR1 SQVTM and CDR2 ANQGSEA. CDR3 length: 13 amino acids. Written as DNA, the CDR3 is TGCAGCGTTGGAGGTAGCGGGAGTGAGACCCAGTACTTC. It encodes CSVGGSGSETQYF. Filled out from reference TRBV29-1 and TRBJ2-5, the complete variable domain reads SAVISQKPSRDICQRGTSLTIQCQVDSQVTMMFWYRQQPGQSLTLIATANQGSEATYESGFVIDKFPISRPNLTFSTLTVSNMSPEDSSIYLCSVGGSGSETQYFGPGTRLLVL.

The J gene is TRBJ1-3, the V gene TRBV7-2, with D hard to call. Germline CDR1 is SGHTA and CDR2 is FQGNSA. The CDR3 has 15 residues. The germline V and J ends were trimmed by 0 bases and 0 bases, with 6 bases remaining between them. The CDR3 reads CASSLAVSSGNTIYF. As DNA, the CDR3 is TGTGCCAGCAGCTTAGCGGTGAGCTCTGGAAACACCATATATTTT. Based on the CDR3 plus reference TRBV7-2 and TRBJ1-3, the full variable domain is GAGVSQSPSNKVTEKGKDVELRCDPISGHTALYWYRQSLGQGLEFLIYFQGNSAPDKSGLPSDRFSAERTGGSVSTLTIQRTQQEDSAVYLCASSLAVSSGNTIYFGEGSWLTVV.

This clone came up a few times. The chain couples TRBV7-8 to TRBJ1-5; D possibly corresponds to TRBD1 (5 bases). Looked up from germline, CDR1 is SGHVS and CDR2 is FQNEAQ. CDR3 length: 16 residues. Trimming left V 5 bases short and J 1 base short, with 15 bases between. CDR3 sequence (DNA): TGTGCCAGCAGCCTAGATGGGGCCAGGAGCAATCAGCCCCAGCATTTT. Amino acid sequence: CASSLDGARSNQPQHF. Together with reference TRBV7-8 and TRBJ1-5, the CDR3 gives the full variable domain: GAGVSQSPRYKVAKRGQDVALRCDPISGHVSLFWYQQALGQGPEFLTYFQNEAQLDKSGLPSDRFFAERPEGSVSTLKIQRTQQEDSAVYLCASSLDGARSNQPQHFGDGTRLSIL.

The rearrangement joins TRBV25-1 to TRBJ1-2; perhaps TRBD1 as D (6 bases). CDR3 length: 16 amino acids. Trimming pared 4 bases from V and 4 bases from J, leaving 19 bases between. Germline CDR1 is MGHDK and CDR2 is SYGVNS. The CDR3 sequence: CASSAPAGARIYGYTF. The CDR3 DNA is TGTGCCAGCAGTGCACCAGCAGGGGCGCGTATCTATGGCTACACCTTC.

This sequence joins TRBV12-3 or TRBV12-4 and TRBJ1-1, with 9 nucleotides matching TRBD1. The V gene end was trimmed by 7 bases and the J gene end by 4 bases; junction bases not matched to a gene: 4. This CDR3 spans 13 amino acids. The CDR3 DNA follows: TGTGCCAGCACCACAGGGGGCGTCACTGAAGCTTTCTTT. It translates to CASTTGGVTEAFF.